This T cell receptor (beta chain) emerged from a study of cytomegalovirus exposure and HLA in healthy donors. Germline values: CDR1 SGHRS, CDR2 YFSETQ. V shed 5 bases and J shed 5 bases, with 13 bases lying between them. The CDR3 spans 13 residues. Sequencing was performed with immunoSEQ multiplex PCR; in TCRdb, only in-frame clones are kept and a portion is missing. Here the sample spans some 220,000 clones, about nine tenths being singletons. Input material: PBMCs. The sequence came from a woman younger than 30 in good health and CMV-seronegative. V and J are TRBV5-1 and TRBJ2-5, with a possible D match to TRBD2 (5 bases). The CDR3 DNA reads as TGCGCCAGCAGTGTAGAGGGTTCGGAGACCCAGTACTTC. This translates into CASSVEGSETQYF.